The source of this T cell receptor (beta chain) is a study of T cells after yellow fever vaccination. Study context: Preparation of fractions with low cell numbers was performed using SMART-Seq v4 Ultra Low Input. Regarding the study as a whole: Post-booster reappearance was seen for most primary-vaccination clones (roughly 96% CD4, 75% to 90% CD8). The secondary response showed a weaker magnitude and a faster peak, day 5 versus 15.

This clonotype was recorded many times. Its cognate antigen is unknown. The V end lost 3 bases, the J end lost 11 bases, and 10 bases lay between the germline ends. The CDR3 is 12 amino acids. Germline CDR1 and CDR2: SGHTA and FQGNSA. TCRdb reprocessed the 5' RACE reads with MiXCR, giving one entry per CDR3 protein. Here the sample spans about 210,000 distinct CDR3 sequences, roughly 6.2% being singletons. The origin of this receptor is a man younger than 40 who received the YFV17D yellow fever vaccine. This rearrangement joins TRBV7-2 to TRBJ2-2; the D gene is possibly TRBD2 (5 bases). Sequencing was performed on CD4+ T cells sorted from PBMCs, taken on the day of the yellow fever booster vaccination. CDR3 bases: TGTGCCAGCAGCTTCCGGACTTTAGAGCTGTTTTTT. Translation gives CASSFRTLELFF. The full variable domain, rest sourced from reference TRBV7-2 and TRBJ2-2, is GAGVSQSPSNKVTEKGKDVELRCDPISGHTALYWYRQSLGQGLEFLIYFQGNSAPDKSGLPSDRFSAERTGGSVSTLTIQRTQQEDSAVYLCASSFRTLELFFGEGSRLTVL.